This T cell receptor (beta chain) was identified during a study of cytomegalovirus exposure and HLA in healthy donors. The PCR had 60 Vbeta and 13 Jbeta primers. Only in-frame clones appear in the TCRdb table, and some are missing; sequencing was by immunoSEQ multiplex PCR. The sample includes more than 75,000 clones, more than 70% of them seen just once. Study-wide results and caveats: Previously analyzed data showed that most TCR beta V segments were productive at a frequency of about 90% or about 30%. As confirmed in vitro, a few CMV-associated chains were specific for CMV antigens.

Everyone who donated was a healthy bone marrow donor. The CDR3 length is 16 residues. V dropped 1 base and J dropped 5 bases, with 18 bases sitting between them. CDR1 SGHDN and CDR2 FVKESK come from the germline V gene. As concerns this clone: Its antigen remains unknown.

The chain recombines TRBV14 with TRBJ2-7, with D tentatively TRBD1 (5 bases). Sequenced: PBMCs. The receptor was derived from a woman in her 40s in good health and CMV-seronegative. The DNA of the CDR3 is TGTGCCAGCAGCCAAGGCCCTTTAGCAGGGTCCCACGAGCAGTACTTC. Translated, it gives CASSQGPLAGSHEQYF.